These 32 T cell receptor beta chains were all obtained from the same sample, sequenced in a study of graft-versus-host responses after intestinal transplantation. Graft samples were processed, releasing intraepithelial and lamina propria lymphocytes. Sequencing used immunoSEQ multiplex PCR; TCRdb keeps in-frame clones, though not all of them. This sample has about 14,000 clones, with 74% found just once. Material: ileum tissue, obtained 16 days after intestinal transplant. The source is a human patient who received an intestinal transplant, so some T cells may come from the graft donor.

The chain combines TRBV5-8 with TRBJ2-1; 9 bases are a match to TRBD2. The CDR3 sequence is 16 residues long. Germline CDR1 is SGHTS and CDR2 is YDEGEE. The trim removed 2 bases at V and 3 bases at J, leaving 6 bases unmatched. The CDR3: CASSFSSGAIYNEQFF. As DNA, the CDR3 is TGTGCCAGCAGCTTCTCTAGCGGGGCCATCTACAATGAGCAGTTCTTC.

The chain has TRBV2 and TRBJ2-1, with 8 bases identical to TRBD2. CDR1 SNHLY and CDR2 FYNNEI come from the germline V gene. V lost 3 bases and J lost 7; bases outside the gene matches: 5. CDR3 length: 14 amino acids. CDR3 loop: CASSEVLAGNEQFF. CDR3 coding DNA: TGTGCCAGCAGTGAGGTTTTAGCGGGGAATGAGCAGTTCTTC.

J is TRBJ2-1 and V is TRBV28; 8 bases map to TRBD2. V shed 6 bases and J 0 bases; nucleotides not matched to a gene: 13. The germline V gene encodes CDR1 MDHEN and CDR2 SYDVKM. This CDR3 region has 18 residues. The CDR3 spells CASSFPQAGGSSYNEQFF. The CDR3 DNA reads TGTGCCAGCAGCTTCCCACAGGCGGGGGGAAGCTCCTACAATGAGCAGTTCTTC.

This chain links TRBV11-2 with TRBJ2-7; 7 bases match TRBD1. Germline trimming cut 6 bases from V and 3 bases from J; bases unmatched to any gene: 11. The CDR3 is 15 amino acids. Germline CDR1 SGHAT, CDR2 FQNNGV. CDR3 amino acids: CASRDRDSPFYEQYF. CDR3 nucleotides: TGTGCCAGCAGGGATAGGGACAGTCCATTCTACGAGCAGTACTTC.

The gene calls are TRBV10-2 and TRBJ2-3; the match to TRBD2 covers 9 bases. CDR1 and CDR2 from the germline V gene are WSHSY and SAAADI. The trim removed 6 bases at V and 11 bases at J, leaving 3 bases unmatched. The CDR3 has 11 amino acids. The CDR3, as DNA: TGCGCCAGCAGCGTAGCGGGGGAGCAGTATTTT. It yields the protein CASSVAGEQYF.

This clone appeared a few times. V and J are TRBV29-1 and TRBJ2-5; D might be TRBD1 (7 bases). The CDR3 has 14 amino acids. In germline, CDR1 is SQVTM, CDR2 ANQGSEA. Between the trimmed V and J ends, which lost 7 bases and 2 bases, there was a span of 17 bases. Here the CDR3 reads CSANGGDSQETQYF. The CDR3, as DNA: TGCAGCGCCAACGGAGGGGACAGTCAAGAGACCCAGTACTTC.

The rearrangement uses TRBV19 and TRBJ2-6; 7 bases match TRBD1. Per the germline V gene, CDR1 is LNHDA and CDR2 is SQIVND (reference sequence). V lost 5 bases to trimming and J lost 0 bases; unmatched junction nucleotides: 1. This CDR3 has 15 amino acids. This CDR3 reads CASSRTGSGANVLTF. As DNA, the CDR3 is TGTGCCAGTAGTCGGACAGGCTCTGGGGCCAACGTCCTGACTTTC.

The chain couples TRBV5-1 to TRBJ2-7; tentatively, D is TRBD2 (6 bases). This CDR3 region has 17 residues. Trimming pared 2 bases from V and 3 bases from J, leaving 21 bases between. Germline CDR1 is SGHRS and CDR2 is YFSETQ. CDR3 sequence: CASSLFYLPRTNYEQYF. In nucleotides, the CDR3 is TGCGCCAGCAGCTTATTCTACTTGCCAAGGACTAACTACGAGCAGTACTTC.

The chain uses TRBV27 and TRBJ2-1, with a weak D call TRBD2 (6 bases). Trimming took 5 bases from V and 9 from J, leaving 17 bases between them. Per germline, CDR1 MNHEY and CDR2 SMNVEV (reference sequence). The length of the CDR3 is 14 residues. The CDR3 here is CASSEEGLRGEQFF. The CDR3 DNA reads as TGTGCCAGCAGTGAAGAAGGACTGCGGGGTGAGCAGTTCTTC.

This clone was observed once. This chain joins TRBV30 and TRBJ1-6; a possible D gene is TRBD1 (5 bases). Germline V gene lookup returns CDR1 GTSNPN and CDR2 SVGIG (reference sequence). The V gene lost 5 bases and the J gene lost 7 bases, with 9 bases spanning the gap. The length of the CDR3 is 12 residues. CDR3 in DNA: TGTGCCTGGCAGGGTCCGAATTCACCCCTCCACTTT. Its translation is CAWQGPNSPLHF. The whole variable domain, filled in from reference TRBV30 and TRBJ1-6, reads SQTIHQWPATLVQPVGSPLSLECTVEGTSNPNLYWYRQAAGRGLQLLFYSVGIGQISSEVPQNLSASRPQDRQFILSSKKLLLSDSGFYLCAWQGPNSPLHFGNGTRLTVT.

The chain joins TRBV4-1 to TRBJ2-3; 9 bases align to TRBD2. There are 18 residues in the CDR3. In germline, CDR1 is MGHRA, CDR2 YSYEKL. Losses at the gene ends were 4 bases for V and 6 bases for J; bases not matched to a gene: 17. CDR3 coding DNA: TGCGCCAGCAGCCTACTTGAGCGGGGGGCCCCCCTAGGGGATACGCAGTATTTT. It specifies CASSLLERGAPLGDTQYF.

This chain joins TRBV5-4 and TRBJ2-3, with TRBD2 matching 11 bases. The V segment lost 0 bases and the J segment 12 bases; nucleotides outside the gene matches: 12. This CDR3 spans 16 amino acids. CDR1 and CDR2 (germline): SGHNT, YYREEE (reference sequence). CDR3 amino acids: CASSLDLTSGIVIQYF. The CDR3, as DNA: TGTGCCAGCAGCTTGGACTTGACTAGCGGGATTGTGATCCAGTATTTT. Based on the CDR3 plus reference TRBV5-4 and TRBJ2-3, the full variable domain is ETGVTQSPTHLIKTRGQQVTLRCSSQSGHNTVSWYQQALGQGPQFIFQYYREEENGRGNFPPRFSGLQFPNYSSELNVNALELDDSALYLCASSLDLTSGIVIQYFGPGTRLTVL.

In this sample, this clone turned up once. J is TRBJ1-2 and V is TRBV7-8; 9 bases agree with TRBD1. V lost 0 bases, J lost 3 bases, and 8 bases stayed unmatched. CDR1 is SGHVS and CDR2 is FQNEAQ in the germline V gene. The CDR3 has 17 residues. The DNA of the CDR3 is TGTGCCAGCAGCTTAGCGCGGACAGGGGATAAATACTATGGCTACACCTTC. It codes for CASSLARTGDKYYGYTF.

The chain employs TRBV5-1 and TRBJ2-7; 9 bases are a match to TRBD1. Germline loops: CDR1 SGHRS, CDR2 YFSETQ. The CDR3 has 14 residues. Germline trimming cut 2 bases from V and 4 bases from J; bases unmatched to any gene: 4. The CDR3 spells CASSFTGGGYEQYF. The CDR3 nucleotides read TGCGCCAGCAGCTTCACAGGGGGCGGGTACGAGCAGTACTTC.

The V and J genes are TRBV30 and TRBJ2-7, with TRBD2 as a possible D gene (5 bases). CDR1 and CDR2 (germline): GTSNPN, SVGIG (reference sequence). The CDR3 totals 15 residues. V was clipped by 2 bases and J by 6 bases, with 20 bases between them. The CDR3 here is CAWSRRKGIYSEQYF. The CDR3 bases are TGTGCCTGGAGTAGGAGGAAGGGAATATATAGCGAGCAGTACTTC.

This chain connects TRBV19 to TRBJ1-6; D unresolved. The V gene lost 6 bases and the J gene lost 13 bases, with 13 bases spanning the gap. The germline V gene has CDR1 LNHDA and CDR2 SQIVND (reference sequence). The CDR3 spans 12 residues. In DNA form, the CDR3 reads TGTGCCAGTAGCATCCACAGAAACCCCCTCCACTTT. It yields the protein CASSIHRNPLHF. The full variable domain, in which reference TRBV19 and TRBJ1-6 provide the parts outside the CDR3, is DGGITQSPKYLFRKEGQNVTLSCEQNLNHDAMYWYRQDPGQGLRLIYYSQIVNDFQKGDIAEGYSVSREKKESFPLTVTSAQKNPTAFYLCASSIHRNPLHFGNGTRLTVT.

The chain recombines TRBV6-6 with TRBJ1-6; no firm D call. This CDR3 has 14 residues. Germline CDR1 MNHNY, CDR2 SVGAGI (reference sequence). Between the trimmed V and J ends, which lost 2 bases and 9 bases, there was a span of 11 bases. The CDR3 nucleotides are TGTGCCAGCAGTTACGGGAGCTTCGGTTCACCCCTCCACTTT. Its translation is CASSYGSFGSPLHF.

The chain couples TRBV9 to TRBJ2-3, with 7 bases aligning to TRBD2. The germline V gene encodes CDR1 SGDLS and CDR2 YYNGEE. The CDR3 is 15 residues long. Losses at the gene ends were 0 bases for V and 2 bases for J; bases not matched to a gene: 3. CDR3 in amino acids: CASSVDGRLTDTQYF. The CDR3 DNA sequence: TGTGCCAGCAGCGTAGACGGGAGGCTCACAGATACGCAGTATTTT.

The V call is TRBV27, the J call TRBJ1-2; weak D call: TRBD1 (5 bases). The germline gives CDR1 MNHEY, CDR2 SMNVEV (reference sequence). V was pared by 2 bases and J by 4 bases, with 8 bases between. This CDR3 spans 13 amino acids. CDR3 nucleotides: TGTGCCAGCAGTTTAACAAGGGGCTATGGCTACACCTTC. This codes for CASSLTRGYGYTF.

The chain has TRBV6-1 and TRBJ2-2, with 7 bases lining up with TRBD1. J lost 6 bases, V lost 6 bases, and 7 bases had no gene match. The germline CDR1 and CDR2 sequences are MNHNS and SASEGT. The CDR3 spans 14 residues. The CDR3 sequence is CASSLGQEAGELFF. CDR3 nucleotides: TGTGCCAGCAGCCTCGGACAGGAGGCCGGGGAGCTGTTTTTT.

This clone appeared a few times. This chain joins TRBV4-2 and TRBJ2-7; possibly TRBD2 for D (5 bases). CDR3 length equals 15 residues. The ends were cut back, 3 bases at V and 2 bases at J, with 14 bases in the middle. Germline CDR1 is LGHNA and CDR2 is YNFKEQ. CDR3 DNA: TGTGCCAGCAGCCACCCTTGGACTGCGCCCTACGAGCAGTACTTC. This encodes CASSHPWTAPYEQYF.

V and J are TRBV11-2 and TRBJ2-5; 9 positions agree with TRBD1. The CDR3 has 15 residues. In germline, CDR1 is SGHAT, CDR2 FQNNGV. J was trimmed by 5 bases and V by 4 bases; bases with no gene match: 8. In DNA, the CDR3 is TGTGCCAGCAGCTCCCGGGACAGGGCACGCGAGACCCAGTACTTC. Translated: CASSSRDRARETQYF.

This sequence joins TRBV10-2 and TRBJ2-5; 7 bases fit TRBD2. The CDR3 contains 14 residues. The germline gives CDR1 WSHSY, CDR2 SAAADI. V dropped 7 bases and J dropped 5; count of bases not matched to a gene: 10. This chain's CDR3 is CASTRTRGVETQYF. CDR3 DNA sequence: TGCGCCAGCACCAGGACTAGAGGTGTCGAGACCCAGTACTTC.

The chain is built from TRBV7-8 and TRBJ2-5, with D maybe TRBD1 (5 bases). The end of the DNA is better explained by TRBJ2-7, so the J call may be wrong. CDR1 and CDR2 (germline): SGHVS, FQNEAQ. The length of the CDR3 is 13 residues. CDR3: CASSFGQFYEQYF. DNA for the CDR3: TGTGCCAGCAGCTTCGGACAATTCTACGAGCAGTACTTC.

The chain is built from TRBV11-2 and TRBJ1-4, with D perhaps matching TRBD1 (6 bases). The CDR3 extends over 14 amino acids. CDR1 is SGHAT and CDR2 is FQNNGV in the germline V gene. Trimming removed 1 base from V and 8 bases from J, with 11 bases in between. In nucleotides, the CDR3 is TGTGCCAGCAGCTTAGCCAGGGGAGGGGAAAAACTGTTTTTT. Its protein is CASSLARGGEKLFF.

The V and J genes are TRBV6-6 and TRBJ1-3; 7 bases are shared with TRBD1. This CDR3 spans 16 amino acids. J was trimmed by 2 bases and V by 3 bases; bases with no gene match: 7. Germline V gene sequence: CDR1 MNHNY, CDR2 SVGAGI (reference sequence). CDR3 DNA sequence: TGTGCCAGCAGTTATGACAGGGTGGCCCCTGGAAACACCATATATTTT. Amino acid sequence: CASSYDRVAPGNTIYF.

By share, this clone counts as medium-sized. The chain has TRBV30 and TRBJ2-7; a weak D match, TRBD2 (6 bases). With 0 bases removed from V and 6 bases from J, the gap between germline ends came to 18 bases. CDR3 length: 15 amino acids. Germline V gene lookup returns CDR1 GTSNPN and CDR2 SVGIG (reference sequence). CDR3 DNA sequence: TGTGCCTGGAGTGTACTTTCGGGGGAGTCAGCCGAGCAGTACTTC. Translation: CAWSVLSGESAEQYF.

The CDR3 region has the DNA TGTGCCAGCAGGTTAGCATTAGCGGGATCCTACGAGCAGTACTTC. It encodes CASRLALAGSYEQYF. The J gene is TRBJ2-7, the V gene TRBV6-5; 8 bases fit TRBD2. The V and J ends lost 6 bases and 1 base, in that order; junction bases with no gene match: 8. Germline V gives CDR1 MNHEY, CDR2 SVGAGI. CDR3 length equals 15 residues.

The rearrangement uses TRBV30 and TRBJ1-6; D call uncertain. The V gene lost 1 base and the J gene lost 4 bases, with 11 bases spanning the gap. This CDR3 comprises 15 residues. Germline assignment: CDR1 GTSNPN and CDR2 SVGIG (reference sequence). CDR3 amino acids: CAWSGRTEYNSPLHF. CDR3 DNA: TGTGCCTGGAGTGGCCGGACTGAGTATAATTCACCCCTCCACTTT. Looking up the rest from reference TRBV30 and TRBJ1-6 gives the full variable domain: SQTIHQWPATLVQPVGSPLSLECTVEGTSNPNLYWYRQAAGRGLQLLFYSVGIGQISSEVPQNLSASRPQDRQFILSSKKLLLSDSGFYLCAWSGRTEYNSPLHFGNGTRLTVT.

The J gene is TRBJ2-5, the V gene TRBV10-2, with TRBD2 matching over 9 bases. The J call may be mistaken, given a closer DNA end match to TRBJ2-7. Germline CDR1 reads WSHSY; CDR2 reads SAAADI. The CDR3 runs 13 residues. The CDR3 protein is CASKDSGSYEQYF. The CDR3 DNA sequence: TGCGCCAGCAAAGATAGCGGGAGCTACGAGCAGTACTTC.

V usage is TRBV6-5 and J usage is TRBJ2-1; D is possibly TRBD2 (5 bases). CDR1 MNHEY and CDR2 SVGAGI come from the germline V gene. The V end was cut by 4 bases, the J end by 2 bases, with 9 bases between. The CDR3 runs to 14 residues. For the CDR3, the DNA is TGTGCCAGCAGTTCGGACGGGGCCTACAATGAGCAGTTCTTC. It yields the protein CASSSDGAYNEQFF.

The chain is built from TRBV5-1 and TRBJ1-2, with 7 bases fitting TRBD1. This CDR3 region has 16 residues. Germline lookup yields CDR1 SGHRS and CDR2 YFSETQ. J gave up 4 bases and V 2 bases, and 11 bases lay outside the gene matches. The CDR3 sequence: CASSFTTGLRGYGYTF. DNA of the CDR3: TGCGCCAGCAGCTTTACGACAGGGCTTCGAGGCTATGGCTACACCTTC.